Shown below are 18 T cell receptor beta chains from a single sample sequenced in a study of cytomegalovirus exposure and HLA in healthy donors. PCR used 60 Vbeta primers and 13 Jbeta primers. Sequencing was performed with immunoSEQ multiplex PCR; in TCRdb, only in-frame clones are kept and a portion is missing. The sample yields approximately 180,000 clones, about 69% seen once. Sequences were obtained from PBMCs. The receptors were gathered from a human donor in good health.

The J gene is TRBJ1-4, the V gene TRBV4-1; no clear D gene. Trimming took 5 bases from V and 6 from J, leaving 10 bases between them. CDR3 length: 13 residues. CDR1 MGHRA and CDR2 YSYEKL come from the germline V gene. The CDR3, as DNA: TGCGCCAGCAGCTCCTACGGGGATGAAAAACTGTTTTTT. This gives the protein CASSSYGDEKLFF.

This clone appeared a single time. At one of its ends the junction is not consistent with the germline gene, which may arise from a read error. The chain joins TRBV15 to TRBJ1-4, with no clear D. In germline, CDR1 is LNHNV, CDR2 YYDKDF (reference sequence). This CDR3 contains 13 residues. CDR3 residues: CATSRDVNEKLFF. CDR3 in DNA: TGTGCCACCAGCCGAGACGTTAATGAAAAACTGTTTTTT.

This sequence joins TRBV27 and TRBJ1-3; tentatively, D is TRBD1 (5 bases). The CDR3 runs 14 residues. V was shortened by 8 bases and J by 0 bases, with 11 bases between the two germline ends. Germline assignment: CDR1 MNHEY and CDR2 SMNVEV (reference sequence). CDR3 sequence reads: CASRMQGSGNTIYF. The CDR3 DNA is TGTGCCAGCCGCATGCAGGGCTCTGGAAACACCATATATTTT.

In its sample, this clone was seen a few times. The chain uses TRBV4-1 and TRBJ1-1; no clear D gene. Trimming removed 3 bases at V and 1 base at J, with 18 bases between. CDR1 and CDR2 (germline): MGHRA, YSYEKL. The CDR3 spans 17 residues. The CDR3: CASSHHPSRAKNTEAFF. The CDR3 region has the DNA TGCGCCAGCAGCCACCATCCGTCGCGGGCCAAGAACACTGAAGCTTTCTTT.

The chain is built from TRBV10-3 and TRBJ1-4, with 9 bases identical to TRBD1. The CDR3 runs to 14 residues. Unmatched junction bases numbered 3, after V lost 10 bases and J lost 0 bases. Germline CDR1 and CDR2: ENHRY and SYGVKD. The CDR3 region has the DNA TGTGCCAGCACAGGGGGCCCAACTAATGAAAAACTGTTTTTT. Residues: CASTGGPTNEKLFF.

The chain couples TRBV4-1 to TRBJ2-7; 7 nucleotides line up with TRBD2. With V trimmed by 6 bases and J by 2 bases, 10 bases remained unmatched. The CDR3 consists of 15 residues. Per germline, CDR1 MGHRA and CDR2 YSYEKL. The CDR3 coding sequence is TGCGCCAGCAGTCCCGGGGGAGGGCCCACCTACGAGCAGTACTTC. Its protein product is CASSPGGGPTYEQYF.

The gene calls are TRBV18 and TRBJ1-1, with D uncertain. The germline gives CDR1 KGHSH, CDR2 LQKENI. CDR3 size: 13 residues. With 2 bases removed from V and 5 bases from J, the gap between germline ends came to 9 bases. The CDR3 bases are TGTGCCAGCTCACCAGGGCCGGAAACTGAAGCTTTCTTT. Translating gives CASSPGPETEAFF.

This chain links TRBV9 with TRBJ1-2; 7 positions match TRBD1. Germline-derived CDR1 and CDR2 are SGDLS and YYNGEE. The J segment lost 4 bases and the V segment lost 2 bases, leaving 2 bases of the junction unmatched. This CDR3 contains 13 residues. The CDR3 region has the DNA TGTGCCAGCAGCGTCCAGGGGGGCTATGGCTACACCTTC. It is translated as CASSVQGGYGYTF.

This clone was recorded a few times. The chain links TRBV30 to TRBJ2-1; D perhaps matches TRBD1 (6 bases). Trimming took 3 bases from V and 4 from J, leaving 13 bases between them. Germline-derived CDR1 and CDR2 are GTSNPN and SVGIG (reference sequence). The CDR3 has 14 amino acids. The CDR3 DNA reads TGTGCCTGGAGGACGACAGGAGGATACAATGAGCAGTTCTTC. Protein sequence: CAWRTTGGYNEQFF.

The chain recombines TRBV4-1 with TRBJ2-6; D not resolved. CDR1 and CDR2 (germline): MGHRA, YSYEKL. V was cut by 3 bases and J by 0 bases, with 15 bases left in between. The CDR3 has 18 amino acids. CDR3 region: CASSHIFSADSGANVLTF. The CDR3 coding sequence is TGCGCCAGCAGCCACATTTTCAGTGCCGACTCTGGGGCCAACGTCCTGACTTTC.

In its sample, this clone was seen a few times. The J gene is TRBJ2-2, the V gene TRBV19; TRBD2 agrees at 8 bases. Germline CDR1 and CDR2: LNHDA and SQIVND (reference sequence). The length of the CDR3 is 16 residues. Losses at the gene ends were 5 bases for V and 4 bases for J; bases not matched to a gene: 9. This chain's CDR3 is CASSRTGGFGTGELFF. CDR3 DNA: TGTGCCAGTAGTCGAACGGGGGGGTTTGGCACCGGGGAGCTGTTTTTT.

This chain links TRBV29-1 with TRBJ2-3; D uncertain. Trimming stripped 5 bases from V and 0 bases from J, with 12 bases between. Germline loops: CDR1 SQVTM, CDR2 ANQGSEA. The CDR3 loop spans 14 amino acids. The CDR3 reads CSVRGRSSTDTQYF. The CDR3 coding sequence is TGCAGCGTTAGAGGCAGATCTAGCACAGATACGCAGTATTTT.

The J gene is TRBJ2-2, the V gene TRBV6-5; D remains unclear. Trimming took 2 bases from V and 4 from J, leaving 14 bases between them. The CDR3 is made up of 16 amino acids. Germline lookup yields CDR1 MNHEY and CDR2 SVGAGI. This CDR3 reads CASSYRPIQFTGELFF. The CDR3 DNA reads TGTGCCAGCAGTTACCGCCCCATCCAGTTCACCGGGGAGCTGTTTTTT.

The chain has TRBV6-5 and TRBJ1-2; possible D gene TRBD1, 6 bases. Germline V gene data show CDR1 as MNHEY and CDR2 as SVGAGI. The CDR3 is 16 amino acids. V dropped 2 bases and J dropped 6 bases, with 19 bases sitting between them. CDR3 in DNA: TGTGCCAGCAGTTACAATTGGGGCGCAGGGGAAAATGGCTACACCTTC. Its translation: CASSYNWGAGENGYTF.

The rearrangement joins TRBV2 to TRBJ1-3; D is possibly TRBD1 (6 bases). Trimming removed 4 bases from V and 2 bases from J, with 6 bases in between. Germline lookup yields CDR1 SNHLY and CDR2 FYNNEI. The CDR3 runs to 13 residues. This chain's CDR3 is CASSGGPGNTIYF. The CDR3 DNA is TGTGCCAGCAGTGGGGGGCCTGGAAACACCATATATTTT.

The chain has TRBV7-9 and TRBJ1-1; 12 nucleotides agree with TRBD1. Trimming removed 1 base from V and 6 bases from J; junction bases left unmatched: 3. The CDR3 loop spans 15 amino acids. The germline V gene encodes CDR1 SEHNR and CDR2 FQNEAQ (reference sequence). CDR3 coding DNA: TGTGCCAGCAGCTTAGTGGGACAGGGGGCGGCTGAAGCTTTCTTT. This sequence encodes CASSLVGQGAAEAFF.

V is TRBV18 and J is TRBJ2-7; D is perhaps TRBD1 (6 bases). This CDR3 is built from 15 residues. CDR1 is KGHSH and CDR2 is LQKENI in the germline V gene. V was trimmed by 0 bases and J by 3 bases, leaving 12 bases between them. CDR3 loop: CASSPPPGQSYEQYF. CDR3 bases: TGTGCCAGCTCACCACCCCCCGGACAGAGCTACGAGCAGTACTTC.

The chain links TRBV2 to TRBJ1-2; D is unclear. This CDR3 contains 15 residues. Trimming stripped 1 base from V and 0 bases from J, with 9 bases between. Germline CDR1 SNHLY, CDR2 FYNNEI. CDR3 sequence reads: CASSEGAGSNYGYTF. The CDR3 DNA sequence: TGTGCCAGCAGTGAAGGGGCCGGTTCTAACTATGGCTACACCTTC.